This TCR beta chain stems from a study of long-term antiretroviral therapy in people with HIV. Survey-level resolution applied to immunoSEQ assay v3.0. Each sample aimed for about 40,000-50,000 sequenced T-cell genomes. Clones were read by immunoSEQ multiplex PCR, and TCRdb kept only the in-frame ones, dropping some. The sample records fewer than 30,000 clones, about 80% being singletons. V lost 1 base to trimming and J lost 2 bases; unmatched junction nucleotides: 10. The CDR3 length is 17 residues. CDR1 is SGHDT and CDR2 is YYEEEE in the germline V gene. Specimen: unsorted PBMCs, collected 4.4 years after starting antiretroviral therapy. The sequence derives from a man younger than 40 with HIV. The chain combines TRBV5-6 with TRBJ2-3; 7 bases map to TRBD2. The CDR3 protein is CASSLTSRAGATDTQYF. Written as DNA, the CDR3 is TGTGCCAGCAGCTTGACCTCTCGGGCGGGAGCCACAGATACGCAGTATTTT.